This TCR beta chain comes out of a study of PD-L1 blockade in urothelial cancer. Study background: Blood samples had a median of about 150,000 T cells. General study findings and limits: Below-median TCR clonality that was measured in pretreatment blood predicted better survival.

Germline CDR1 and CDR2: SQVTM and ANQGSEA. The CDR3 is 14 amino acids. V gave up 4 bases and J gave up 7 bases, with 16 bases separating them. This clone was seen once. Its antigen is undetermined. The time point is: pretreatment peripheral blood. The method was immunoSEQ multiplex PCR; TCRdb's version includes in-frame clones alone and lacks a portion of them. The sample lists roughly 63,000 clones, 81% occurring once. The clonotype was recovered from an older man with urothelial cancer. The rearrangement links TRBV29-1 to TRBJ1-4; D remains unclear. The specimen was PBMCs, collected around atezolizumab (anti-PD-L1) treatment. This CDR3 reads CSVVLAAEREKLFF. For the CDR3, the DNA is TGCAGCGTTGTATTGGCAGCGGAACGTGAAAAACTGTTTTTT.